This T cell receptor (beta chain) originates from a study of blood T cell repertoires in COVID-19. The assay was immunoSEQ multiplex PCR, and TCRdb's table has in-frame clones only and misses some. The profile covers about 240,000 clones, with more than 75% appearing a single time and less than 8.5% taken by the ten largest. This clonotype was obtained from an older woman with active or convalescent COVID-19. The material sequenced was peripheral blood.

CDR3 nucleotide sequence: TGTGCCAGCAGCCTGGGGGGACCCTCGACGGTTCGGCACTATGGCTACACCTTC. It encodes CASSLGGPSTVRHYGYTF. The genes are TRBV25-1 and TRBJ1-2; a weak D match, TRBD1 (5 bases). The germline V gene has CDR1 MGHDK and CDR2 SYGVNS. The CDR3 has 18 residues. The V gene lost 6 bases and the J gene lost 3 bases, with 26 bases spanning the gap.